This T cell receptor (beta chain) was found in a study of blood T cell repertoires in COVID-19. In the study overall: Acute and convalescent COVID-19 specimens originated in the United States, Italy and Spain. In each case, the material was cDNA or gDNA derived from T cells, B-cell-depleted T cells, or PBMCs.

Germline V CDR1 and CDR2: SNHLY, FYNNEI. The CDR3 sequence is 17 residues long. V was clipped by 6 bases and J by 5 bases; unmatched bases: 18. In the authors' methods: Amplification from reference gene primers served as the basis for estimated nucleated cell counts. TCRdb's copy holds only in-frame clones and misses some; the assay was immunoSEQ multiplex PCR. The DNA was the basis for D and trimming; V, J and clone size are from that table. Among 140,000 to 150,000 clones listed, about four fifths were seen once. The chain couples TRBV2 to TRBJ2-7, with TRBD2 matching over 8 bases. The sequenced sample was peripheral blood. The TCR originated in a human donor with acute or convalescent COVID-19. The donor label of this sample is uncertain. The CDR3 reads CASRRQLPGLGDDEQYF. The CDR3, as DNA: TGTGCCAGCAGGAGGCAATTACCGGGACTAGGTGACGACGAGCAGTACTTC. The full variable domain, completed using reference TRBV2 and TRBJ2-7, is EPEVTQTPSHQVTQMGQEVILRCVPISNHLYFYWYRQILGQKVEFLVSFYNNEISEKSEIFDDQFSVERPDGSNFTLKIRSTKLEDSAMYFCASRRQLPGLGDDEQYFGPGTRLTVT.